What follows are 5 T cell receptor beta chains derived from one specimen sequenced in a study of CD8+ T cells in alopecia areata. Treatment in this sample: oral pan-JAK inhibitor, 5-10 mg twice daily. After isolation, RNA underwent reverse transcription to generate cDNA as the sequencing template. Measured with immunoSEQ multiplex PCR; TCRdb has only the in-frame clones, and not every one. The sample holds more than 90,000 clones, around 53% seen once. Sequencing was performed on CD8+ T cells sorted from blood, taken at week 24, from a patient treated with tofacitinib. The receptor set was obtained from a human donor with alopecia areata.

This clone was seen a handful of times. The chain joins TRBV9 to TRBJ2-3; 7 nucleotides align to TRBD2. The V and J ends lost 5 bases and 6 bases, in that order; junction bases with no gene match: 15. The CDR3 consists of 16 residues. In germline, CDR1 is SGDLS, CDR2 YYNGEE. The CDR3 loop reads CASSAILAGEGDTQYF. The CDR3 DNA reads TGTGCCAGCAGTGCCATTCTGGCGGGGGAGGGGGATACGCAGTATTTT.

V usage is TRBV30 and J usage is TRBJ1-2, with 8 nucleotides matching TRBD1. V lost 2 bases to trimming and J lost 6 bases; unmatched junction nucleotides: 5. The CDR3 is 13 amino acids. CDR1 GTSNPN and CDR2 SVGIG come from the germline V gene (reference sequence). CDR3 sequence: CAWSSGTGDGYTF. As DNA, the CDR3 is TGTGCCTGGAGTTCCGGGACAGGAGATGGCTACACCTTC.

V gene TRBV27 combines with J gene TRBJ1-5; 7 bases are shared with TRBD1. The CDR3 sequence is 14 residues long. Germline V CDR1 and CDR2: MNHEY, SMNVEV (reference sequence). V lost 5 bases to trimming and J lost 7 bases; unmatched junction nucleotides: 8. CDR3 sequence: CASSLRQGGQPQHF. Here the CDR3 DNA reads TGTGCCAGCAGTCTAAGACAGGGTGGGCAGCCCCAGCATTTT.

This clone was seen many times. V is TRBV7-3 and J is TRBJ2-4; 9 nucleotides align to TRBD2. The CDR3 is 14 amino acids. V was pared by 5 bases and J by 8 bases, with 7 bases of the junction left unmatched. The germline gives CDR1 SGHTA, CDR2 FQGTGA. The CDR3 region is CASSPAGGKDIQYF. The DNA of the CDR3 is TGTGCCAGCAGCCCCGCGGGGGGGAAGGACATTCAGTACTTC.

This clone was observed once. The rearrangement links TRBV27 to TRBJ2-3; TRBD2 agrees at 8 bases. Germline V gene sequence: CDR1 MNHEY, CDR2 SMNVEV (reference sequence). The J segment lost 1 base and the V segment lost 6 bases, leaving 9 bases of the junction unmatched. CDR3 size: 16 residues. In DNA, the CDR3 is TGTGCCAGCAGAGACTATAGCGGGGCGCGCACAGATACGCAGTATTTT. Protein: CASRDYSGARTDTQYF.